This T cell receptor beta chain comes out of a study of blood T cell repertoires in COVID-19. On the study more broadly: Nucleic acid was either cDNA or gDNA, and it came from T cells, B-cell-depleted T cells, or PBMCs.

Measured with immunoSEQ multiplex PCR; TCRdb has only the in-frame clones, and not every one. The sample consists of around 260,000 clones, around 80% of them appearing once. The CDR3 sequence is 15 residues long. The germline CDR1 and CDR2 sequences are SGHAT and FQNNGV. Turning to this clone: One junction end does not reproduce the germline sequence, and a read error may be involved.

The J gene is TRBJ2-2, the V gene TRBV11-2, with 9 bases aligning to TRBD2. This clonotype was obtained from a man aged 25-45 years with acute COVID-19. The sample consisted of PBMCs or T cells enriched from blood (not recorded which). CDR3 amino acids: CASSLAGVGTGELFF. The CDR3 coding sequence is TGTGCCAGCAGTTTAGCGGGGGTGGGGACCGGGGAGCTGTTTTTT.